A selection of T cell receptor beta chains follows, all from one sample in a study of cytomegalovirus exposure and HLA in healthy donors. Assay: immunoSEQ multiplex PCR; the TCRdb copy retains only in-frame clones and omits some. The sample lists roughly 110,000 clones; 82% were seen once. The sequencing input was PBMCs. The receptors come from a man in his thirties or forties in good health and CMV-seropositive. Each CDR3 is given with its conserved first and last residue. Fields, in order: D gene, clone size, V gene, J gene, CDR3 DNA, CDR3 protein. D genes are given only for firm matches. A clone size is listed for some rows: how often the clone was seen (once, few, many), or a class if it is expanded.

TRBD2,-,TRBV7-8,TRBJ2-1,TGTGCCAGCAGCTTACTGAGGCTAGCGGGGGGGAACAATGAGCAGTTCTTC,CASSLLRLAGGNNEQFF
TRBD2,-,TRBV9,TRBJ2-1,TGTGCCAGCAGCGTAGGCGGGGGAGCCTTGGGTGAGCAGTTCTTC,CASSVGGGALGEQFF
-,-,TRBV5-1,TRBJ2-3,TGCGCCAGCAGCTTGGACAGCAGCACAGATACGCAGTATTTT,CASSLDSSTDTQYF
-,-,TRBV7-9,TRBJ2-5,TGTTCCAGCAGCTTAGCCAGGGCAAAAGAGACCCAGTACTTC,CSSSLARAKETQYF
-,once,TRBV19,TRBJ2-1,TGTGCCAGTCGGACAGGAGGGAATGAGCAGTTCTTC,CASRTGGNEQFF
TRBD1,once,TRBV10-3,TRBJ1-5,TGTGCCATCGGACGGACAGGGTCCAATCAGCCCCAGCATTTT,CAIGRTGSNQPQHF
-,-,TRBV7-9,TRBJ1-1,TGTGCCAGCAGCTTAGTGGGAGCTGAAGCTTTCTTT,CASSLVGAEAFF
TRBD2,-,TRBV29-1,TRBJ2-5,TGCAGCGTTGATCCGGGGGGCCAAGAGACCCAGTACTTC,CSVDPGGQETQYF
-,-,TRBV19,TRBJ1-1,TGTGCCAGTAGTATAGGACAGCTGAACACTGAAGCTTTCTTT,CASSIGQLNTEAFF
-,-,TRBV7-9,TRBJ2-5,TGTGCCAGCAGCCCATCCGCGGAGACCCAGTACTTC,CASSPSAETQYF
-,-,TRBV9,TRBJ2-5,TGTGCCAGCAGCGGACTCATGAAAGAGACCCAGTACTTC,CASSGLMKETQYF
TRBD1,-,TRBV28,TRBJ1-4,TGTGCCAGCAGTAGAAGGGACAGGGCTGGGGATAATGAAAAACTGTTTTTT,CASSRRDRAGDNEKLFF
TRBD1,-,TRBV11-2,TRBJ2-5,TGTGCCAGCAGCTCAGGACAGGTGAAAGAGACCCAGTACTTC,CASSSGQVKETQYF
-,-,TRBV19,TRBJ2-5,TGTGCCAGTAGTATAGGTGGAGGGCTTGGGGAGACCCAGTACTTC,CASSIGGGLGETQYF
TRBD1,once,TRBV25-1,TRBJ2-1,TGTGCCAGCGTCCCGGGACAGGGAACGAGCGAGCAGTTCTTC,CASVPGQGTSEQFF
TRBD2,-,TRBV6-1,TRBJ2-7,TGTGCCAGCAGCTTGACTCAGCGGGGCTCCGGGCAGTACTTC,CASSLTQRGSGQYF
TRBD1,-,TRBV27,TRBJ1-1,TGTGCCAGCAGTCCCCGACAGGGGGGGCACACTGAAGCTTTCTTT,CASSPRQGGHTEAFF
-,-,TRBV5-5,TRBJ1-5,TGTGCCAGCAGCTTCTTGGGGTCGGGACAGCCCCAGCATTTT,CASSFLGSGQPQHF
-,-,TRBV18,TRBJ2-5,TGTGCCAGCTCACCGTCGGGGAGAAAGGAGACCCAGTACTTC,CASSPSGRKETQYF
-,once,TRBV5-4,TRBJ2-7,TGTGCCAGCAGCTTGTCTGACAGGATTTACGAGCAGTACTTC,CASSLSDRIYEQYF
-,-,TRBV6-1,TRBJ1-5,TGTGCCAGCAGTGTCTGGGGTAATAGGGGACAAAGTACCTTTCCCCAGCATTTT,CASSVWGNRGQSTFPQHF
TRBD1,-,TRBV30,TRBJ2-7,TGTGCCTGGAGTGAGGGGCAGGGGGAGCACGAGCAGTACTTC,CAWSEGQGEHEQYF
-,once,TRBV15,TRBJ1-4,TGTGCCACCAGCAGAGATAAGGGGCCCGAAAAACTGTTTTTT,CATSRDKGPEKLFF
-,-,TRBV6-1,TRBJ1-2,TGTGCCGCCCCCCCGATAGATTACACCTTC,CAAPPIDYTF
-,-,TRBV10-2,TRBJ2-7,TGCGCCAGCAGTGCCGCCTACGAGCAGTACTTC,CASSAAYEQYF
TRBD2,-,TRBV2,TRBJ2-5,TGTGCCAGCAGTGAACTGGTAGCGGGGGTTAAGGAGACCCAGTACTTC,CASSELVAGVKETQYF
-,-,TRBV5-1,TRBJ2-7,TGCGCCAGCAGCTCTCGAAGGGGGACAACTTATCCCTACGAGCAGTACTTC,CASSSRRGTTYPYEQYF
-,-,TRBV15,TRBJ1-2,TGTGCCACCAGCGAACCCCCCCCCAAACGAGGTGGCTACACCTTC,CATSEPPPKRGGYTF
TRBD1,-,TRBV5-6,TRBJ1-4,TGTGCCAGCAGCCCCCGGGACAGGGTTGAAAAACTGTTTTTT,CASSPRDRVEKLFF
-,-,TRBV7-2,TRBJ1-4,TGTGCCAGCAGCCGTTCAGGGTGGGCCTATGAAAAACTGTTTTTT,CASSRSGWAYEKLFF
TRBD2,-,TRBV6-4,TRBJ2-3,TGTGCCAGCAGCGACCGCGGGGGGACAGATACGCAGTATTTT,CASSDRGGTDTQYF
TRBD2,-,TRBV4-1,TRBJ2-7,TGCGCCAGCAGCCCGCGGTTCATTGCGGGGGAAGTCTACGAGCAGTACTTC,CASSPRFIAGEVYEQYF
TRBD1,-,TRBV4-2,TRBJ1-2,TGTGCCAGCAGCCAAGTCCTCGGGACAGGGGATATCGATAACTATGGCTACACCTTC,CASSQVLGTGDIDNYGYTF
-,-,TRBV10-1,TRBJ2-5,TGCGCCAGCAGTCCTAACTACCGATTGGAGACCCAGTACTTC,CASSPNYRLETQYF
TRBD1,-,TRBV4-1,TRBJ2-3,TGCGCCAGCAGCCAAGCGTACAGGGGGATAGATGGCACAGATACGCAGTATTTT,CASSQAYRGIDGTDTQYF
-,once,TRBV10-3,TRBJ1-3,TGTGCCACGCGTCCGGGGGATTCTGGAAACACCATATATTTT,CATRPGDSGNTIYF
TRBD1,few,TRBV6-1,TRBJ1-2,TGTGCCAGTCTCGAGAAGGACAGGACCTCTGGCTACACCTTC,CASLEKDRTSGYTF
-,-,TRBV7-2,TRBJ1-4,TGTGCCAGCTCTATAAAAGGGGGGGGTGAAAAACTGTTTTTT,CASSIKGGGEKLFF
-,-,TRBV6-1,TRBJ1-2,TGTGCCAGCAGTGAAAAGCACTTC,CASSEKHF
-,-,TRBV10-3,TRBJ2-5,TGTGCCATCAGTGAGGTCGGGACAAAGCAAGAGACCCAGTACTTC,CAISEVGTKQETQYF
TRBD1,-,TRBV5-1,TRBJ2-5,TGCGCCAGCAGCTTGGATGGGACAGGGGGCGAGACCCAGTACTTC,CASSLDGTGGETQYF
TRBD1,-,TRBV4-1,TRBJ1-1,TGCGCCAGCAGCCACGGACAGGGGGCGACTGAAGCTTTCTTT,CASSHGQGATEAFF
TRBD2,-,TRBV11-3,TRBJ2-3,TGTGCCAGCAGCTTCGCGGGGGGGCGGACGCAGTATTTT,CASSFAGGRTQYF
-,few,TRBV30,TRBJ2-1,TGTGCCTGGAGTGTGCAGGGGCAGCGGGGTGGGTTCTTC,CAWSVQGQRGGFF
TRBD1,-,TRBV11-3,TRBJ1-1,TGTGCCAGCAGCCGACAGGGTAGGGATGAAGCTTTCTTT,CASSRQGRDEAFF
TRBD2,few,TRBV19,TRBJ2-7,TGTGCCAGTAGTATAGACGGCGGGGGGTCTCCGTACGAGCAGTACTTC,CASSIDGGGSPYEQYF
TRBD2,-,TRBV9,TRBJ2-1,TGTGCCAGCAGTGAAGGCGGGACTAGCGGGGGAAAGTTCTTC,CASSEGGTSGGKFF
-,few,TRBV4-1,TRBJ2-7,TGCGCCAGCAGCCAAGATCAGGCAGGAATCTACGAGCAGTACTTC,CASSQDQAGIYEQYF
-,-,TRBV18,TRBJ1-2,TGTGCCAGCTCACGAGCAGGGCTGGATGGCTACACCTTC,CASSRAGLDGYTF
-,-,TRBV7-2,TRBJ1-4,TGTGCCAGCAGCTTCAGCGGGACAAGCGAAAAACTGTTTTTT,CASSFSGTSEKLFF
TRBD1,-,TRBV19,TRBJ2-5,TGTGCCAGTAGTTCAGGGGGCGAGACCCAGTACTTC,CASSSGGETQYF
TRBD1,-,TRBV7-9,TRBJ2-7,TGTGCCAGCAGCTTAGGACAGGGATTCGAGCAGTACTTC,CASSLGQGFEQYF
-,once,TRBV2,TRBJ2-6,TGTGCCAGCAGTCCCGGACACTCTGGGGCCAACGGCCTGACTTTC,CASSPGHSGANGLTF